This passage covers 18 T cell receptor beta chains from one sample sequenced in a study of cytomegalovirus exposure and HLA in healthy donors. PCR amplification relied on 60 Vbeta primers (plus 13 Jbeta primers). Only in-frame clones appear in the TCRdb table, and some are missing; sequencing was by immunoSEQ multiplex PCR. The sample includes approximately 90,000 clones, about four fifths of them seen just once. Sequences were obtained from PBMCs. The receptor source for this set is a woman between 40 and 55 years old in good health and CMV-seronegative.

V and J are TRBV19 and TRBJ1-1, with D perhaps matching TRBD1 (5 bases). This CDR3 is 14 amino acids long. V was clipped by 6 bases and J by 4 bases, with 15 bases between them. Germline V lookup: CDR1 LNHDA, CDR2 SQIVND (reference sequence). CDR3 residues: CASSLQGLSTEAFF. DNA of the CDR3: TGTGCCAGTAGCCTGCAGGGATTGAGCACTGAAGCTTTCTTT.

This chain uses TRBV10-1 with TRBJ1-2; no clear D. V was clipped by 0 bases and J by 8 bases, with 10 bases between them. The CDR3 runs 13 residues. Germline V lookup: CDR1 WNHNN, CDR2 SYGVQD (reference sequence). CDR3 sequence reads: CASSESRSVGYTF. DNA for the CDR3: TGCGCCAGCAGTGAGTCGAGGTCGGTAGGCTACACCTTC.

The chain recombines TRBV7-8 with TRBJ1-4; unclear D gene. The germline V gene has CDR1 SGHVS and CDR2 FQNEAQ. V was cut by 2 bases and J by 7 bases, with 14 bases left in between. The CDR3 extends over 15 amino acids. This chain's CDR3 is CASSLCRGPGEKLFF. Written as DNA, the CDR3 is TGTGCCAGCAGCTTATGTCGAGGGCCCGGTGAAAAACTGTTTTTT.

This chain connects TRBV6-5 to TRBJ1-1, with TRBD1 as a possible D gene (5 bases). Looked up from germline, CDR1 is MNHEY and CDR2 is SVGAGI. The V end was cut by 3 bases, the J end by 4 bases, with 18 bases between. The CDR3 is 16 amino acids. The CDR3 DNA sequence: TGTGCCAGCAGTTATTTCAGGGCGAGGAGGGGCACTGAAGCTTTCTTT. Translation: CASSYFRARRGTEAFF.

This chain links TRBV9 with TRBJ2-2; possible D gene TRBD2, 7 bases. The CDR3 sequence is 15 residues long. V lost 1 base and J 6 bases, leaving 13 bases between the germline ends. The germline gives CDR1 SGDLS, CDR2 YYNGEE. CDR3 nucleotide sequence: TGTGCCAGCAGCGTACTCGGGGGGCAATCCGGGGAGCTGTTTTTT. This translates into CASSVLGGQSGELFF. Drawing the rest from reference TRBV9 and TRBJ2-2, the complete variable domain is DSGVTQTPKHLITATGQRVTLRCSPRSGDLSVYWYQQSLDQGLQFLIQYYNGEERAKGNILERFSAQQFPDLHSELNLSSLELGDSALYFCASSVLGGQSGELFFGEGSRLTVL.

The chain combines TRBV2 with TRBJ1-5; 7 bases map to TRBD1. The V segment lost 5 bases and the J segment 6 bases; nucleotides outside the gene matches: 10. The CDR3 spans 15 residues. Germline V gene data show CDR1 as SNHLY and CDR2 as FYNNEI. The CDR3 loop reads CASSRFQGESQPQHF. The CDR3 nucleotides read TGTGCCAGCAGTCGATTCCAGGGGGAAAGTCAGCCCCAGCATTTT.

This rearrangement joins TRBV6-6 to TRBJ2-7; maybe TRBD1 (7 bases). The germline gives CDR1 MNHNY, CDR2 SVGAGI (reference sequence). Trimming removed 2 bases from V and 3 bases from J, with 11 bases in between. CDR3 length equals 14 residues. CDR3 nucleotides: TGTGCCAGCAGTTACAGCCAGGGGGGCTACGAGCAGTACTTC. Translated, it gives CASSYSQGGYEQYF.

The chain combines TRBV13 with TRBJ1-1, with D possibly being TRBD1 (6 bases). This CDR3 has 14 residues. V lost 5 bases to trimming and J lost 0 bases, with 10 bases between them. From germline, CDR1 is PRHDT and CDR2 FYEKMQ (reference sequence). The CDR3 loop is CASSPGTMNTEAFF. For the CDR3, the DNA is TGTGCCAGCAGCCCCGGGACAATGAACACTGAAGCTTTCTTT.

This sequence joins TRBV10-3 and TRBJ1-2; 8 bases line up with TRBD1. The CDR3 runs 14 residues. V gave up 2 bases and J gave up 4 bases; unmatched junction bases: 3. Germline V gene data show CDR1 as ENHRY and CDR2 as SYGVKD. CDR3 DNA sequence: TGTGCCATCAGTGAGGACAGGGGAGTCTATGGCTACACCTTC. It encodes CAISEDRGVYGYTF.

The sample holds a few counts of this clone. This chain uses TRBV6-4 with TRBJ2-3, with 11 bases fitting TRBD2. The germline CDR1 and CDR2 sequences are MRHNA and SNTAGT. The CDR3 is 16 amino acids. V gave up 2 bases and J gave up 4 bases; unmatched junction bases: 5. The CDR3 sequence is CASSDGTSGGADTQYF. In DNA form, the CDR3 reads TGTGCCAGCAGTGACGGAACTAGCGGGGGTGCAGATACGCAGTATTTT.

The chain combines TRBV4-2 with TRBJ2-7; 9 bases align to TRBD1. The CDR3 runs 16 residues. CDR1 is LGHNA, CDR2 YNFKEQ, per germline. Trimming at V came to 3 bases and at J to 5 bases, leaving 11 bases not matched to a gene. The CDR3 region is CASSHTTGQGLDEQYF. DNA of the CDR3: TGTGCCAGCAGCCATACCACGGGACAGGGCTTAGACGAGCAGTACTTC.

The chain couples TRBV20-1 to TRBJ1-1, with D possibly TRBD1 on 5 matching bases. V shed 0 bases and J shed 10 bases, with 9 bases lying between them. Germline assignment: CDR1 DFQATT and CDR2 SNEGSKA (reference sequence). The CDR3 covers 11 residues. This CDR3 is CSAREGGGAFF. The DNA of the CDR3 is TGCAGTGCTAGAGAGGGGGGGGGAGCTTTCTTT.

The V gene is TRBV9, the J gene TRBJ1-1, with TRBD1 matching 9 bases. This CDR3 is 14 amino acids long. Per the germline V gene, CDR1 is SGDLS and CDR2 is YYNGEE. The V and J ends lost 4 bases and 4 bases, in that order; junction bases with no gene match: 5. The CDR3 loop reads CASSPRDRVTEAFF. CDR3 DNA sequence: TGTGCCAGCAGCCCAAGGGACAGGGTCACTGAAGCTTTCTTT.

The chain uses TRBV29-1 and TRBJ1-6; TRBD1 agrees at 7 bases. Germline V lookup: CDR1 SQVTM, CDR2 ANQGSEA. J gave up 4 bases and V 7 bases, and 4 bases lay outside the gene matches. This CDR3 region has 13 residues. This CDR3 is CSESGQYNSPLHF. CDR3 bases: TGCAGCGAATCGGGACAGTATAATTCACCCCTCCACTTT.

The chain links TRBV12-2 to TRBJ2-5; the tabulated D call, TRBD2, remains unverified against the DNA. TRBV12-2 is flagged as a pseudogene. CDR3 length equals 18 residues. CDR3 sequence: CASRLAWTSGNNSETQYF. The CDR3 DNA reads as TGTGCAAGTCGCTTAGCGTGGACTAGTGGGAACAATTCCGAGACCCAGTACTTC.

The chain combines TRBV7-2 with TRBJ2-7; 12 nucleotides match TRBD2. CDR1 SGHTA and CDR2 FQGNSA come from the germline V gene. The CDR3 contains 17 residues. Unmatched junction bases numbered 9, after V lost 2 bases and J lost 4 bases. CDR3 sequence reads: CASSLSASGGAKYEQYF. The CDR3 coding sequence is TGTGCCAGCAGCTTAAGCGCTAGCGGGGGGGCTAAATACGAGCAGTACTTC.

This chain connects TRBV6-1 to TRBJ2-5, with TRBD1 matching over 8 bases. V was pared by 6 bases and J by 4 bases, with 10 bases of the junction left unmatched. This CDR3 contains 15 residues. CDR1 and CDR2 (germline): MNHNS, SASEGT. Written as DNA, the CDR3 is TGTGCCAGCAGGAGACAGGGGCCTAAGGCAGAGACCCAGTACTTC. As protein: CASRRQGPKAETQYF.

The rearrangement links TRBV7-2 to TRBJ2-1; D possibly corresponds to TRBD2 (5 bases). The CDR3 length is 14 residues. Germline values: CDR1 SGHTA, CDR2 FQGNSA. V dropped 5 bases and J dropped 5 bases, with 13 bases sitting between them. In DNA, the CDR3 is TGTGCCAGCAGCCCCCCGGGGAGAAACAATGAGCAGTTCTTC. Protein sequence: CASSPPGRNNEQFF.